This entry lists 3 T cell receptor beta chains sequenced from one sample in a study of identical twins (dated by TCRdb to 2016 to 2017). Library preparation used 5' RACE. TCRdb records Illumina HiSeq 2000 as the sequencer. In TCRdb, the public reads were trimmed at Q25 with fastp and aligned with MiXCR, with productive beta chains retained. Identical CDR3 proteins give one entry, which carries the most common genes and DNA. A total of 750,000 to 950,000 distinct CDR3 sequences appear in this sample, roughly an eighth of them only once. Around 1.5% of the sample is in the top ten clones. The sample was also reused in another study, on yellow fever vaccine responses in identical twins.

The sample taken for sequencing was PBMCs. The receptors stem from a woman under 30 in good health.

This clonotype was observed a few times. The chain uses TRBV2 and TRBJ2-1; TRBD2 aligns across 12 bases. V lost 5 bases to trimming and J lost 4 bases; unmatched junction nucleotides: 6. Looked up from germline, CDR1 is SNHLY and CDR2 is FYNNEI. This CDR3 is 16 amino acids long. The CDR3 bases are TGTGCCAGCAGTCCTAGCGGGAGGGGAACGTACAATGAGCAGTTCTTC. This encodes CASSPSGRGTYNEQFF.

J is TRBJ2-3 and V is TRBV5-4; 9 bases match TRBD2. Germline V gene data show CDR1 as SGHNT and CDR2 as YYREEE (reference sequence). This CDR3 spans 19 amino acids. Germline trimming cut 3 bases from V and 2 bases from J; bases unmatched to any gene: 16. The CDR3, as DNA: TGTGCCAGCAGCTCAGCCGGGACTAGCACACCGTCCGACACAGATACGCAGTATTTT. It codes for CASSSAGTSTPSDTDTQYF. Full variable domain (remainder filled in from reference TRBV5-4 and TRBJ2-3): ETGVTQSPTHLIKTRGQQVTLRCSSQSGHNTVSWYQQALGQGPQFIFQYYREEENGRGNFPPRFSGLQFPNYSSELNVNALELDDSALYLCASSSAGTSTPSDTDTQYFGPGTRLTVL.

The CDR3, as DNA: TGCGCCAGCAGCCCGTCCCGGGACAACTCTGGGGCCAACGTCCTGACTTTC. It yields the protein CASSPSRDNSGANVLTF. The J gene is TRBJ2-6, the V gene TRBV4-1; a weak D match, TRBD1 (6 bases). CDR1 MGHRA and CDR2 YSYEKL come from the germline V gene. Trimming left V 4 bases short and J 0 bases short, with 13 bases between. CDR3 length: 17 amino acids.